These T cell receptor beta chains were read from a single sample in a study of OX40 agonist ivuxolimab in advanced cancers. Repertoires were generated with immunoSEQ multiplex PCR, while TCRdb's copy carries only in-frame clones and drops some. This table has 100,000 to 150,000 clones, just under 95% appearing once. This material consisted of CD4+ or CD8+ T cells sorted from blood, taken in a trial of the OX40 agonist ivuxolimab. The source of these receptors is an adult with an advanced solid tumor such as melanoma, head and neck, liver or kidney cancer. CDR3s include the opening cysteine and the closing phenylalanine or tryptophan. Each record gives: CDR3 length, D gene, clone size, V gene, J gene, CDR3 protein, CDR3 DNA. A D gene is named only where the DNA matches it firmly. Size is stated for part of the rows, as once, few or many counts, or as a class when the clone is expanded.

>15|.|.|TRBV19|TRBJ2-7
CASSMRVAMTYEQYF
TGTGCCAGTAGTATGCGGGTAGCGATGACCTACGAGCAGTACTTC
>16|.|.|TRBV9|TRBJ2-2
CASSPQGGGNTGELFF
TGTGCCAGCAGCCCCCAGGGGGGAGGGAACACCGGGGAGCTGTTTTTT
>14|.|.|TRBV2|TRBJ1-5
CASRTGLGNQPQHF
TGTGCCAGCAGGACAGGATTGGGCAATCAGCCCCAGCATTTT
>12|.|.|TRBV9|TRBJ1-2
CASSLGESGYTF
TGTGCCAGCAGCCTCGGGGAGTCAGGCTACACCTTC
>14|TRBD1|.|TRBV5-8|TRBJ2-7
CASSLGGTGYEQYF
TGTGCCAGCAGCTTGGGAGGGACAGGGTACGAGCAGTACTTC
>11|.|.|TRBV6-5|TRBJ2-1
CASGEYNEQFF
TGTGCCAGTGGGGAATACAATGAGCAGTTCTTC
>14|TRBD1|.|TRBV7-9|TRBJ2-7
CASRGTGRSYEQYF
TGTGCCAGCAGAGGGACAGGGAGGTCCTACGAGCAGTACTTC
>15|.|.|TRBV18|TRBJ1-4
CASSPNGGSNEKLFF
TGTGCCAGCTCACCAAACGGAGGCAGTAATGAAAAACTGTTTTTT
>15|TRBD1|.|TRBV6-5|TRBJ2-2
CASSLGQAVVGELFF
TGTGCCAGCAGCCTCGGACAGGCGGTAGTCGGGGAGCTGTTTTTT
>16|TRBD1|.|TRBV6-5|TRBJ2-5
CASSYYGTGRGETQYF
TGTGCCAGCAGTTACTACGGGACAGGGAGGGGGGAGACCCAGTACTTC
>12|.|.|TRBV27|TRBJ2-3
CASSASTDTQYF
TGTGCCAGCAGTGCGAGCACAGATACGCAGTATTTT
>13|TRBD1|.|TRBV10-1|TRBJ1-3
CASSGQGGNTIYF
TGCGCCAGCAGTGGACAGGGTGGAAACACCATATATTTT
>15|.|.|TRBV9|TRBJ1-4
CASSVSHGSNEKLFF
TGTGCCAGCAGCGTATCGCACGGTTCTAATGAAAAACTGTTTTTT
>11|.|.|TRBV20-1|TRBJ2-7
CSARGAGEQYF
TGCAGTGCTAGAGGAGCGGGCGAGCAGTACTTC
>13|.|.|TRBV2|TRBJ1-5
CASSGSRGQPQHF
TGTGCCAGCAGTGGGTCCAGGGGCCAGCCCCAGCATTTT
>13|.|.|TRBV7-9|TRBJ2-7
CASSLVTGYEQYF
TGTGCCAGCAGCTTAGTGACAGGCTACGAGCAGTACTTC
>14|.|.|TRBV7-9|TRBJ1-1
CASNRIGRNTEAFF
TGTGCCAGCAACCGAATCGGGAGGAACACTGAAGCCTTCTTT
>16|.|once|TRBV19|TRBJ2-1
CASSIKGQVPYNEQFF
TGTGCCAGTAGTATAAAGGGGCAGGTCCCCTACAATGAGCAGTTCTTC